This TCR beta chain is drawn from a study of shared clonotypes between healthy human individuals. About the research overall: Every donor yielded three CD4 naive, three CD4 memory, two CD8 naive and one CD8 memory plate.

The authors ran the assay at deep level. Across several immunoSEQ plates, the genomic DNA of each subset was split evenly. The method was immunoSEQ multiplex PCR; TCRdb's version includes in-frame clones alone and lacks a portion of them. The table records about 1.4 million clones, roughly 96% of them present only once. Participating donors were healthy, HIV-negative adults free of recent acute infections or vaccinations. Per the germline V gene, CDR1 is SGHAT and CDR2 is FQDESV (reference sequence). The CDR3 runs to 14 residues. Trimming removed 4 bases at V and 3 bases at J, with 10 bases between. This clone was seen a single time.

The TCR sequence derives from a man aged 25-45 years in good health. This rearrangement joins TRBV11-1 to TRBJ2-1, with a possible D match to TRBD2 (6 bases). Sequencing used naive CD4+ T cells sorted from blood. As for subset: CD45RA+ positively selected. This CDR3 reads CASSYLTSYNEQFF. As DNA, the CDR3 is TGTGCCAGCAGCTATTTGACTAGCTACAATGAGCAGTTCTTC.